This TCR beta chain was identified in a study of CD4 and CD8 cells across lung adenocarcinoma regions. Samples came from patients with localized non-small cell lung adenocarcinoma. The germline V gene has CDR1 LGHDT and CDR2 YNNKEL (reference sequence). CDR3 length equals 15 residues. A single record per CDR3 protein comes from TCRdb applying MiXCR to the PCR reads. This repertoire shows tens of thousands of distinct CDR3 sequences, around 50% found once; its top ten account for about a fifth. The receptor comes from a male donor with lung adenocarcinoma. The CD4 and CD8 labels of this study may be unreliable. The chain has TRBV3-1 and TRBJ2-1; 12 nucleotides line up with TRBD1. The J call is uncertain, as TRBJ2-7 better fits the DNA end. The material sequenced was CD4+ T cells from the center of a lung tumor. The CDR3 sequence is CASSQTGQGAREQYF. CDR3 nucleotide sequence: TGTGCCAGCAGCCAGACGGGACAGGGGGCGAGAGAGCAGTACTTC.